This TCR beta chain was documented in a study of T cell changes during pregnancy in multiple sclerosis. V shed 4 bases, J shed 4 bases, and the junction held 5 bases outside the gene matches. The CDR3 is 15 residues long. Germline values: CDR1 MNHNY, CDR2 SVGAGI (reference sequence). Assay used: immunoSEQ multiplex PCR; TCRdb lists only in-frame clones, some missing. The sample lists about 48,000 clones; around 92% were seen once. The TCR comes from a female donor in good health, enrolled as a control in a pregnancy study. The sequencing here drew on CD4+ T cells from peripheral blood mononuclear cells, taken in the second trimester of pregnancy. V usage is TRBV6-6 and J usage is TRBJ2-1; 9 bases are a match to TRBD2. Here the CDR3 DNA reads TGTGCCAGCAGTTTAGCGGGGGCTAGATACAATGAGCAGTTCTTC. It translates to CASSLAGARYNEQFF.